The 25 T cell receptor beta chains in this list originate from one sample, sequenced in a study of Japanese encephalitis immunity and Zika vaccine responses. TCRdb independently ran MiXCR on the 5' RACE reads; one entry per CDR3 protein. The sample consists of 150 to 200 distinct CDR3 sequences, 16% of them appearing once. Peptide pools at about 1 ug/mL each stimulated CFSE-labeled PBMCs over a 6-day culture. The source was antigen-activated CD8+ T cells from blood, cultured, collected during a Zika inactivated vaccine study. The origin of the receptors is an adult man who received an inactivated Zika virus vaccine.

This clonotype is judged hyperexpanded. The rearrangement links TRBV14 to TRBJ1-5; no firm D call. From germline, CDR1 is SGHDN and CDR2 FVKESK. V was clipped by 5 bases and J by 7 bases, with 12 bases between them. The CDR3 totals 13 residues. CDR3 region: CASSSGLGQPQHF. Here the CDR3 DNA reads TGTGCCAGCAGCAGCGGTTTAGGGCAGCCCCAGCATTTT.

This clonotype counts as hyperexpanded. The V gene is TRBV6-5, the J gene TRBJ2-3; TRBD2 matches 14 bases. The CDR3 is 15 residues long. The ends lost 6 bases at V and 3 bases at J; junction bases unmatched: 2. Per germline, CDR1 MNHEY and CDR2 SVGAGI. CDR3 DNA: TGTGCCAGCAGCGGGACTAGCGGGGGAACAGATACGCAGTATTTT. This sequence encodes CASSGTSGGTDTQYF.

Within the sample, this clonotype is large. The chain uses TRBV4-3 and TRBJ2-7; possible D gene TRBD2, 6 bases. Germline lookup yields CDR1 LGHNA and CDR2 YSLEER. Trimming took off 3 bases at V and 4 bases at J, with 16 bases between the two ends. The CDR3 is 15 residues long. DNA of the CDR3: TGCGCCAGCAGCCAGTTAGGAGGGCCCGGGTACGAGCAGTACTTC. The encoded protein is CASSQLGGPGYEQYF.

This chain connects TRBV5-1 to TRBJ1-5; maybe TRBD1 (5 bases). V was shortened by 4 bases and J by 3 bases, with 11 bases between the two germline ends. This CDR3 region has 14 residues. CDR1 is SGHRS, CDR2 YFSETQ, per germline. CDR3 sequence (DNA): TGCGCCAGCAGCGAGGGGACCATCAATCAGCCCCAGCATTTT. Amino acids: CASSEGTINQPQHF. Together with reference TRBV5-1 and TRBJ1-5, the CDR3 gives the full variable domain: KAGVTQTPRYLIKTRGQQVTLSCSPISGHRSVSWYQQTPGQGLQFLFEYFSETQRNKGNFPGRFSGRQFSNSRSEMNVSTLELGDSALYLCASSEGTINQPQHFGDGTRLSIL.

The J gene is TRBJ2-1, the V gene TRBV6-5, with 11 bases lining up with TRBD2. CDR3 length: 16 amino acids. Looked up from germline, CDR1 is MNHEY and CDR2 is SVGAGI. As DNA, the CDR3 is TGTGTCTGTAGCTTGCTAGCGGGGGGCTCATACAATGAGCAGTTCTTC. This gives the protein CVCSLLAGGSYNEQFF.

This clonotype is deemed large. The chain couples TRBV20-1 to TRBJ1-1, with 9 bases lining up with TRBD1. This CDR3 has 15 amino acids. V shed 8 bases and J 0 bases; nucleotides not matched to a gene: 10. CDR1 DFQATT and CDR2 SNEGSKA come from the germline V gene (reference sequence). The CDR3 DNA follows: TGCAGTACGGGGGCGGACAGGGGCATGAACACTGAAGCTTTCTTT. This translates into CSTGADRGMNTEAFF.

By share, this clonotype counts as large. J is TRBJ1-1 and V is TRBV4-3; tentative D call: TRBD1 (5 bases). V lost 0 bases and J lost 3, with 11 bases in between. The V gene's germline CDR1 is LGHNA and CDR2 YSLEER. CDR3 size: 15 residues. CDR3 protein: CASSQDGGVDTEAFF. As DNA, the CDR3 is TGCGCCAGCAGCCAAGATGGGGGGGTGGACACTGAAGCTTTCTTT.

This clonotype is large. This chain joins TRBV9 and TRBJ2-7, with 7 bases identical to TRBD1. The germline CDR1 and CDR2 sequences are SGDLS and YYNGEE. This CDR3 contains 14 residues. V lost 4 bases, J lost 4 bases, and 8 bases stayed unmatched. The CDR3: CASSPGQSGYEQYF. CDR3 DNA sequence: TGTGCCAGCAGCCCGGGACAGTCCGGATACGAGCAGTACTTC.

By frequency in the sample, this clonotype is medium-sized. The gene calls are TRBV19 and TRBJ1-1; D ambiguous. The CDR3 runs 13 residues. Looked up from germline, CDR1 is LNHDA and CDR2 is SQIVND (reference sequence). With 6 bases removed from V and 0 bases from J, the gap between germline ends came to 8 bases. The CDR3 reads CASRGSMNTEAFF. The CDR3 DNA follows: TGTGCCAGTAGGGGCAGCATGAACACTGAAGCTTTCTTT.

This clonotype is large in the sample. The chain couples TRBV6-5 to TRBJ2-3, with 14 bases fitting TRBD2. The CDR3 runs to 15 residues. The junction had 3 bases not matched to a gene; V was cut back by 5 bases and J by 5 bases. CDR1 is MNHEY, CDR2 SVGAGI, per germline. The CDR3 DNA follows: TGTGCCAGCAGTCGACTAGCGGGGGGGCAAGATACGCAGTATTTT. Its translation: CASSRLAGGQDTQYF.

This clonotype rates as large (0.1 to 1%). The rearrangement uses TRBV18 and TRBJ2-2; perhaps TRBD1 as D (5 bases). CDR3 length equals 19 residues. The germline CDR1 and CDR2 sequences are KGHSH and LQKENI. Trimming took off 1 base at V and 1 base at J, with 19 bases between the two ends. CDR3 in DNA: TGTGCCAGCTCACCACTGATCCCCCTCGGCCAGGGGAACACCGGGGAGCTGTTTTTT. It translates to CASSPLIPLGQGNTGELFF.

This clonotype is labeled large. The gene calls are TRBV6-1 and TRBJ1-1, with D unresolved. The CDR3 has 12 residues. V was pared by 4 bases and J by 0 bases, with 3 bases between. Germline CDR1 is MNHNS and CDR2 is SASEGT. The chain's CDR3 is CASSGMNTEAFF. In nucleotides, the CDR3 is TGTGCCAGCAGTGGGATGAACACTGAAGCTTTCTTT.

By sample share, this clonotype is medium-sized (0.01 to 0.1%). The CDR3, as DNA: TGCGCCAGCAGCCAGGGCCGGGGGGATCAGCCCCAGCATTTT. Protein sequence: CASSQGRGDQPQHF. This chain uses TRBV4-1 with TRBJ1-5, with a possible D match to TRBD1 (5 bases). Trimming cost V 3 bases and J 5 bases, with 11 bases left between them. Germline V gives CDR1 MGHRA, CDR2 YSYEKL. The CDR3 covers 14 residues.

The genes are TRBV7-7 and TRBJ2-1; TRBD1 matches at 7 bases. V lost 5 bases, J lost 4 bases, and 2 bases stayed unmatched. Germline V gives CDR1 SSHAT, CDR2 FNYEAQ (reference sequence). CDR3 length: 13 amino acids. CDR3 sequence (DNA): TGTGCCAGCAGCCCGGGACAGTACAATGAGCAGTTCTTC. The encoded protein is CASSPGQYNEQFF.

Regarding this clonotype: A read error may explain this, as a much larger clone is one base away. The J gene is TRBJ2-5, the V gene TRBV20-1; 9 nucleotides agree with TRBD2. CDR3 length: 17 residues. Germline assignment: CDR1 DFQATT and CDR2 SNEGSKA (reference sequence). Losses at the gene ends were 0 bases for V and 4 bases for J; bases not matched to a gene: 12. DNA for the CDR3: TGCAGTGCTAGAGATTGCGGGCTAGCGGGGAGGGGAGAGACCCAGTACTTC. Protein: CSARDCGLAGRGETQYF.

This clonotype rates as large. The V call is TRBV27, the J call TRBJ2-3; 7 nucleotides agree with TRBD1. The CDR3 consists of 14 residues. The germline V gene encodes CDR1 MNHEY and CDR2 SMNVEV (reference sequence). The junction had 2 bases not matched to a gene; V was cut back by 1 base and J by 4 bases. CDR3 nucleotides: TGTGCCAGCAGTTTATACGGGACAGCAGATACGCAGTATTTT. Its translation is CASSLYGTADTQYF.

This clonotype is categorized as medium-sized. The chain combines TRBV4-3 with TRBJ1-1; D call uncertain. This CDR3 spans 12 amino acids. Germline CDR1 is LGHNA and CDR2 is YSLEER. Between the trimmed V and J ends, which lost 3 bases and 2 bases, there was a span of 4 bases. Here the CDR3 reads CASSHENTEAFF. Here the CDR3 DNA reads TGCGCCAGCAGCCATGAAAACACTGAAGCTTTCTTT.

The chain carries TRBV12-3 or TRBV12-4 and TRBJ1-5; TRBD1 aligns across 9 bases. V lost 5 bases to trimming and J lost 6 bases; unmatched junction nucleotides: 8. The CDR3 has 15 amino acids. Here the CDR3 DNA reads TGTGCCAGCAGTCCGGGGACAGGGATATTTCAGCCCCAGCATTTT. As protein: CASSPGTGIFQPQHF.

V and J are TRBV20-1 and TRBJ2-1; 8 bases line up with TRBD2. CDR1 and CDR2 (germline): DFQATT, SNEGSKA (reference sequence). The CDR3 spans 13 residues. Trimming took 1 base from V and 5 from J; bases not matched to a gene: 1. The CDR3 nucleotides read TGCAGTGCTAGAGGGCGGGGGGACAATGAGCAGTTCTTC. This translates into CSARGRGDNEQFF.

This clonotype is labeled hyperexpanded. CDR3 residues: CATQSGQTYGYTF. CDR3 coding DNA: TGTGCCACCCAGTCCGGACAGACCTATGGCTACACCTTC. The rearrangement links TRBV6-5 to TRBJ1-2; D possibly corresponds to TRBD1 (6 bases). V lost 10 bases and J lost 4, with 16 bases in between. Germline V lookup: CDR1 MNHEY, CDR2 SVGAGI. The CDR3 covers 13 residues.

This clonotype is judged medium-sized. This chain connects TRBV4-3 to TRBJ1-1; weak D call: TRBD1 (5 bases). Germline V CDR1 and CDR2: LGHNA, YSLEER. V was pared by 0 bases and J by 1 base, with 15 bases between. CDR3 length equals 17 residues. CDR3: CASSQEAALQENTEAFF. CDR3 DNA sequence: TGCGCCAGCAGCCAAGAGGCAGCCCTACAGGAGAACACTGAAGCTTTCTTT.

This CDR3 reads CASSLWGGDGGNTEAFF. CDR3 nucleotide sequence: TGTGCCAGCAGCCTGTGGGGTGGGGATGGGGGGAACACTGAAGCTTTCTTT. J is TRBJ1-1 and V is TRBV7-2; a possible D gene is TRBD1 (5 bases). V was shortened by 5 bases and J by 1 base, with 20 bases between the two germline ends. The germline V gene encodes CDR1 SGHTA and CDR2 FQGNSA. There are 17 residues in the CDR3.

This clonotype ranks as large. The chain couples TRBV6-1 to TRBJ1-1; D uncertain. V lost 10 bases, J lost 0 bases, and 9 bases lay in between. Germline CDR1 MNHNS, CDR2 SASEGT. This CDR3 contains 12 residues. The DNA for the CDR3 is TGTGCCATCAAGGGAATGAACACTGAAGCTTTCTTT. It codes for CAIKGMNTEAFF.

Sample share makes this clonotype large. CDR3 nucleotides: TGTGCCTGGAGTCCTCCCCAGAGCGGCACCGGGGAGCTGTTTTTT. It encodes CAWSPPQSGTGELFF. This chain connects TRBV30 to TRBJ2-2, with D possibly being TRBD2 (5 bases). Germline V gene data show CDR1 as GTSNPN and CDR2 as SVGIG (reference sequence). The V end was cut by 2 bases, the J end by 4 bases, with 14 bases between. This CDR3 is 15 amino acids long.

The rearrangement joins TRBV10-3 to TRBJ1-5, with D hard to call. Trimming pared 4 bases from V and 5 bases from J, leaving 12 bases between. The CDR3 loop spans 14 amino acids. The V gene's germline CDR1 is ENHRY and CDR2 SYGVKD. Here the CDR3 reads CAISGGGSDQPQHF. The CDR3 region has the DNA TGTGCCATCAGTGGCGGAGGGTCTGATCAGCCCCAGCATTTT.